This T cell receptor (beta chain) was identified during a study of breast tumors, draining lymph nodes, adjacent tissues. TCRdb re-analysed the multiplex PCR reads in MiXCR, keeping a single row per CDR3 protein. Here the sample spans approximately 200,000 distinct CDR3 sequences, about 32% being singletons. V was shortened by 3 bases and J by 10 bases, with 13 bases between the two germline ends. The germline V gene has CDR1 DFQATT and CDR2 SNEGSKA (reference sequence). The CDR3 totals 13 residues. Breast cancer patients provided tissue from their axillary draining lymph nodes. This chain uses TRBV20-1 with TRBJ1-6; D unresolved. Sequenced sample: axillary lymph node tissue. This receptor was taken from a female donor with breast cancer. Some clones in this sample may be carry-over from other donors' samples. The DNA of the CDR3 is TGCAGTGCTAGCCGTGCGCGGAACTCACCCCTCCACTTT. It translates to CSASRARNSPLHF.